What follows is one T cell receptor (beta chain) and its context. Its antigen is still unknown. These data belong to a study of response to subunit inactivated influenza vaccine. TCRdb re-derived calls from the RT-PCR reads in MiXCR, one entry per CDR3 protein. This sample has about 650,000 distinct CDR3 sequences, with around 13% found just once. Study results and limitations: Authors proposed each seasonal influenza vaccination draws in few new T cells.

V was shortened by 6 bases and J by 3 bases, with 12 bases between the two germline ends. The CDR3 length is 14 residues. The germline CDR1 and CDR2 sequences are MDHEN and SYDVKM. The sequencing used PBMCs from blood, collected approximately 15 days before vaccination. The chain couples TRBV28 to TRBJ1-5, with D perhaps TRBD1 (6 bases). This receptor was obtained from a man aged 50 or older who received an inactivated influenza vaccine. The CDR3 is CASRGGTNNQPQHF. The CDR3 nucleotides read TGTGCCAGCAGGGGCGGGACAAACAATCAGCCCCAGCATTTT.